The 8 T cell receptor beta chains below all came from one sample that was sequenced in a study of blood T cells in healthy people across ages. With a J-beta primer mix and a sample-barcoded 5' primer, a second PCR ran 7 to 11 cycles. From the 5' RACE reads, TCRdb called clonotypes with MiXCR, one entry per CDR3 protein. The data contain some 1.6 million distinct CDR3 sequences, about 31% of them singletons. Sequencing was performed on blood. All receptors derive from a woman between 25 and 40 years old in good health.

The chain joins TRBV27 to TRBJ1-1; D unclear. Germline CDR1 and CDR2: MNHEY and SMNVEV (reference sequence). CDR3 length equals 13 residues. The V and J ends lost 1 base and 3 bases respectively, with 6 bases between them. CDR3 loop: CASSLFWDTEAFF. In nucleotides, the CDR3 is TGTGCCAGCAGTTTATTTTGGGACACTGAAGCTTTCTTT.

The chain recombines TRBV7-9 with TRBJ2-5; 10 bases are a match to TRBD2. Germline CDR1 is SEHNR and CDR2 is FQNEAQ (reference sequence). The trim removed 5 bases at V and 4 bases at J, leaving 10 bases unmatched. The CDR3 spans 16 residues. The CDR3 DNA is TGTGCCAGCAGCAGCCTAGCGGGGGCCACTGGAGAGACCCAGTACTTC. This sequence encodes CASSSLAGATGETQYF. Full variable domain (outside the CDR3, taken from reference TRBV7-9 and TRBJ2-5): DTGVSQNPRHKITKRGQNVTFRCDPISEHNRLYWYRQTLGQGPEFLTYFQNEAQLEKSRLLSDRFSAERPKGSFSTLEIQRTEQGDSAMYLCASSSLAGATGETQYFGPGTRLLVL.

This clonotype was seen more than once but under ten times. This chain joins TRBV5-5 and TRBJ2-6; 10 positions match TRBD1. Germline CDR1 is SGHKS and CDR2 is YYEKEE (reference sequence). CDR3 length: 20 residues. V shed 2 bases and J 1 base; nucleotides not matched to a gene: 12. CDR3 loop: CASSLWTGGPIQSGANVLTF. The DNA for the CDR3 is TGTGCCAGCAGCTTATGGACAGGGGGGCCTATACAGTCTGGGGCCAACGTCCTGACTTTC.

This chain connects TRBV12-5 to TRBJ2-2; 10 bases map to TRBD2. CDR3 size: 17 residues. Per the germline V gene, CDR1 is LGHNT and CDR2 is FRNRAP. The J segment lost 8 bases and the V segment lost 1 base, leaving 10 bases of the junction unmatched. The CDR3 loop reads CASGLAPGLARTGELFF. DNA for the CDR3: TGTGCTAGTGGTTTGGCTCCGGGACTAGCGAGAACGGGGGAGCTGTTTTTT.

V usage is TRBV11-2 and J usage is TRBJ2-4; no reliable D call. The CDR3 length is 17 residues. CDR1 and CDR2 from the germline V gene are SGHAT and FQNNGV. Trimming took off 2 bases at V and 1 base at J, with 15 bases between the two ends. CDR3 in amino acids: CASSLSSSRRAKNIQYF. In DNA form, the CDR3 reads TGTGCCAGCAGCTTAAGTTCATCCAGACGCGCCAAAAACATTCAGTACTTC.

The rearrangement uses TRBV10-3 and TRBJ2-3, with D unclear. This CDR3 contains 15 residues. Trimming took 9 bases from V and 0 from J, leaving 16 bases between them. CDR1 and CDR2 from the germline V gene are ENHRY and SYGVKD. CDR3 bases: TGTGCCATACCTTTGTGCCCGCCTAGCACAGATACGCAGTATTTT. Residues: CAIPLCPPSTDTQYF.

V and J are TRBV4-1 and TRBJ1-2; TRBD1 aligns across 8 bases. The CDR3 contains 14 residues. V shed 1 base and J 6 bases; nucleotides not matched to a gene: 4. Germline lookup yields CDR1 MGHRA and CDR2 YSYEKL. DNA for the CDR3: TGCGCCAGCAGCCAAGGGTCAGGGGGCGATGGCTACACCTTC. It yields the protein CASSQGSGGDGYTF.

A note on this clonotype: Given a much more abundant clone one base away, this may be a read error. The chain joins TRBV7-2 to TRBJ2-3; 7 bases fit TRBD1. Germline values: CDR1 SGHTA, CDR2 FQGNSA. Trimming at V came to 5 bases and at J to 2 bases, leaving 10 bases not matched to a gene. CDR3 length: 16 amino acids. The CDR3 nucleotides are TGTGCCAGCAGCGTACAGGGGCCGCAAATCACAGATACGCAGTATTTT. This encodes CASSVQGPQITDTQYF. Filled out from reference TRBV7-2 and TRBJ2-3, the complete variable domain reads GAGVSQSPSNKVTEKGKDVELRCDPISGHTALYWYRQSLGQGLEFLIYFQGNSAPDKSGLPSDRFSAERTGGSVSTLTIQRTQQEDSAVYLCASSVQGPQITDTQYFGPGTRLTVL.